This entry lists 29 T cell receptor beta chains sequenced from one sample in a study of CD8 T cells in Susac syndrome (dated by TCRdb to 2018 to 2020). The library was generated by the immunoSEQ multiplex PCR assay. RNA was extracted using the RNeasy kit, and about 0.45 to 1 ug of the RNA was reverse transcribed with random hexamers. TCRdb trimmed public reads at Q25 via fastp, called clones via MiXCR and kept in-frame beta chains. Every CDR3 protein is listed once, alongside the most common genes and DNA of its rows. This sample is represented by roughly 52,000 distinct CDR3 sequences; around 95% of them were singletons. The ten largest clones represent around 0.75% of the sample. Sample: CD8+ T cells from PBMCs. These receptors were collected from a human donor with Susac syndrome.

This clonotype was observed a single time. This chain joins TRBV6-4 and TRBJ2-1; perhaps TRBD2 as D (7 bases). V lost 3 bases, J lost 9 bases, and 15 bases lay in between. Germline CDR1 and CDR2: MRHNA and SNTAGT. The CDR3 extends over 14 amino acids. The CDR3 loop is CASSEKGGAFEQFF. The CDR3 DNA reads as TGTGCCAGCAGTGAAAAGGGGGGGGCCTTTGAGCAGTTCTTC.

J is TRBJ2-7 and V is TRBV9; 9 nucleotides agree with TRBD1. Germline trimming cut 2 bases from V and 3 bases from J; bases unmatched to any gene: 6. The germline CDR1 and CDR2 sequences are SGDLS and YYNGEE. The CDR3 is 15 amino acids. CDR3 DNA: TGTGCCAGCAGCGTGACAGGGGGGACTTACTACGAGCAGTACTTC. It encodes CASSVTGGTYYEQYF. Supplemented by reference TRBV9 and TRBJ2-7, the full variable domain reads DSGVTQTPKHLITATGQRVTLRCSPRSGDLSVYWYQQSLDQGLQFLIQYYNGEERAKGNILERFSAQQFPDLHSELNLSSLELGDSALYFCASSVTGGTYYEQYFGPGTRLTVT.

This clonotype was detected a few times. This sequence joins TRBV20-1 and TRBJ1-2; 10 bases align to TRBD1. In germline, CDR1 is DFQATT, CDR2 SNEGSKA (reference sequence). CDR3 length: 15 residues. V lost 5 bases and J lost 1; bases outside the gene matches: 7. The CDR3 loop is CSADTGQGINYGYTF. CDR3 DNA sequence: TGCAGTGCTGATACGGGACAGGGGATTAACTATGGCTACACCTTC.

Concerning this clonotype itself: Here the CDR3 omits its conserved ending phenylalanine or tryptophan, so a read error is the likely source. This chain connects TRBV12-3 or TRBV12-4 to TRBJ2-3; the D is unclear. V was cut by 7 bases and J by 4 bases, with 15 bases left in between. This CDR3 has 14 amino acids. CDR3 nucleotide sequence: TGTGCCAGCATGTCCGTATTGATTCCAGATACGCAGTATCTT. This encodes CASMSVLIPDTQYL.

The rearrangement joins TRBV30 to TRBJ2-1, with no clear D. The V and J ends lost 8 bases and 1 base respectively, with 12 bases between them. The CDR3 loop spans 13 amino acids. In germline, CDR1 is GTSNPN, CDR2 SVGIG (reference sequence). The chain's CDR3 is CATETQSYNEQFF. The CDR3 nucleotides read TGTGCCACAGAGACTCAATCCTACAATGAGCAGTTCTTC. The full variable domain, rest sourced from reference TRBV30 and TRBJ2-1, is SQTIHQWPATLVQPVGSPLSLECTVEGTSNPNLYWYRQAAGRGLQLLFYSVGIGQISSEVPQNLSASRPQDRQFILSSKKLLLSDSGFYLCATETQSYNEQFFGPGTRLTVL.

This clonotype was observed a single time. The chain employs TRBV15 and TRBJ1-1; no definite D call. This CDR3 is 14 amino acids long. Per the germline V gene, CDR1 is LNHNV and CDR2 is YYDKDF (reference sequence). The V and J ends lost 0 bases and 2 bases respectively, with 7 bases between them. The CDR3 DNA reads as TGTGCCACCAGCAGAGATTGGAGCAACACTGAAGCTTTCTTT. Its translation is CATSRDWSNTEAFF.

This clonotype appeared a single time. The V call is TRBV28, the J call TRBJ1-2, with 9 bases lining up with TRBD1. The germline gives CDR1 MDHEN, CDR2 SYDVKM. The CDR3 sequence is 16 residues long. The V gene end was trimmed by 4 bases and the J gene end by 4 bases; junction bases not matched to a gene: 10. CDR3 sequence: CASSSTKQGAGYGYTF. In DNA, the CDR3 is TGTGCCAGCAGTTCCACTAAACAGGGGGCGGGCTATGGCTACACCTTC.

The chain couples TRBV4-2 to TRBJ1-1; TRBD1 aligns across 9 bases. The junction had 11 bases not matched to a gene; V was cut back by 2 bases and J by 4 bases. There are 17 residues in the CDR3. Germline-derived CDR1 and CDR2 are LGHNA and YNFKEQ. CDR3 in DNA: TGTGCCAGCAGCCAATTACCGGGACAGGGAATGAGCACTGAAGCTTTCTTT. This translates into CASSQLPGQGMSTEAFF.

This clonotype has a single count. CDR3 protein: CAWNADRAEQYF. In DNA form, the CDR3 reads TGTGCCTGGAACGCCGACAGGGCCGAGCAGTACTTC. J is TRBJ2-7 and V is TRBV30; 7 positions agree with TRBD1. From germline, CDR1 is GTSNPN and CDR2 SVGIG (reference sequence). This CDR3 has 12 residues. V gave up 4 bases and J gave up 6 bases; unmatched junction bases: 6.

This sequence joins TRBV30 and TRBJ2-5; D not certain. The CDR3 has 14 amino acids. Germline assignment: CDR1 GTSNPN and CDR2 SVGIG (reference sequence). V was clipped by 2 bases and J by 1 base, with 11 bases between them. CDR3 amino acids: CAWSTQTPQETQYF. Written as DNA, the CDR3 is TGTGCCTGGAGTACACAAACCCCCCAAGAGACCCAGTACTTC.

With respect to this clonotype: Because it lacks the conserved phenylalanine or tryptophan at the end, this CDR3 is likely a read error. The chain uses TRBV29-1 and TRBJ1-2; 9 nucleotides align to TRBD1. V lost 3 bases, J lost 4 bases, and 6 bases stayed unmatched. The CDR3 is made up of 14 amino acids. Germline CDR1 is SQVTM and CDR2 is ANQGSEA. The CDR3 protein is CSVDMGQGLYGYTY. The CDR3 nucleotides read TGCAGCGTTGATATGGGACAGGGACTCTATGGCTACACCTAC.

This clonotype was recorded a few times. This chain joins TRBV7-6 and TRBJ2-3, with a weak D call TRBD2 (6 bases). CDR3 length: 15 residues. V lost 2 bases and J 0 bases, leaving 9 bases between the germline ends. The germline V gene has CDR1 SGHVS and CDR2 FNYEAQ. As DNA, the CDR3 is TGTGCCAGCAGCTTACCTAGCGCCAGCACAGATACGCAGTATTTT. As protein: CASSLPSASTDTQYF.

The genes are TRBV29-1 and TRBJ1-2; 8 bases match TRBD1. The CDR3 loop spans 12 amino acids. With 6 bases clipped from V and 7 bases from J, the junction kept 7 bases outside the gene matches. Germline CDR1 is SQVTM and CDR2 is ANQGSEA. CDR3 sequence: CSVASGGGGYTF. CDR3 in DNA: TGCAGCGTCGCTTCAGGGGGCGGTGGCTACACCTTC. The full variable domain, rest sourced from reference TRBV29-1 and TRBJ1-2, is SAVISQKPSRDICQRGTSLTIQCQVDSQVTMMFWYRQQPGQSLTLIATANQGSEATYESGFVIDKFPISRPNLTFSTLTVSNMSPEDSSIYLCSVASGGGGYTFGSGTRLTVV.

This chain links TRBV7-9 with TRBJ2-1; D is unresolved. V lost 4 bases and J lost 3, with 16 bases in between. The CDR3 runs to 16 residues. Germline CDR1 reads SEHNR; CDR2 reads FQNEAQ (reference sequence). The CDR3 protein is CASSSLPGPSYNEQFF. CDR3 nucleotides: TGTGCCAGCAGCTCTCTTCCGGGCCCGAGCTACAATGAGCAGTTCTTC. The full variable domain, rest sourced from reference TRBV7-9 and TRBJ2-1, is DTGVSQNPRHKITKRGQNVTFRCDPISEHNRLYWYRQTLGQGPEFLTYFQNEAQLEKSRLLSDRFSAERPKGSFSTLEIQRTEQGDSAMYLCASSSLPGPSYNEQFFGPGTRLTVL.

The chain recombines TRBV30 with TRBJ2-7; TRBD2 matches 11 bases. The V gene end was trimmed by 4 bases and the J gene end by 6 bases; junction bases not matched to a gene: 8. There are 14 residues in the CDR3. Germline V gene sequence: CDR1 GTSNPN, CDR2 SVGIG (reference sequence). CDR3 DNA sequence: TGTGCCTGGATCGTAGCGGGGGGGCTCGGCGAGCAGTACTTC. This encodes CAWIVAGGLGEQYF.

The chain recombines TRBV20-1 with TRBJ2-5; D is undetermined. With 6 bases removed from V and 0 bases from J, the gap between germline ends came to 17 bases. Looked up from germline, CDR1 is DFQATT and CDR2 is SNEGSKA (reference sequence). CDR3 length: 15 residues. Here the CDR3 DNA reads TGCAGTGCAATCTGGGCCGGGTCCTACCAAGAGACCCAGTACTTC. The encoded protein is CSAIWAGSYQETQYF.

The chain has TRBV9 and TRBJ2-1; D gene unclear. Germline assignment: CDR1 SGDLS and CDR2 YYNGEE. CDR3 size: 13 residues. Between the trimmed V and J ends, which lost 1 base and 1 base, there was a span of 3 bases. This CDR3 is CASSVTSYNEQFF. The DNA of the CDR3 is TGTGCCAGCAGCGTAACGTCCTACAATGAGCAGTTCTTC.

The rearrangement uses TRBV12-3 or TRBV12-4 and TRBJ2-1, with D tentatively TRBD1 (6 bases). This CDR3 has 14 residues. V was shortened by 6 bases and J by 6 bases, with 15 bases between the two germline ends. The DNA for the CDR3 is TGTGCCAGCAGGAACCGGGACAATAGCAATGAGCAGTTCTTC. It yields the protein CASRNRDNSNEQFF.

This chain connects TRBV28 to TRBJ2-1; D is uncertain. This CDR3 contains 12 residues. The V gene's germline CDR1 is MDHEN and CDR2 SYDVKM. The ends were cut back, 6 bases at V and 6 bases at J, with 9 bases in the middle. The CDR3 sequence is CASSLYANEQFF. The DNA for the CDR3 is TGTGCCAGCAGCCTCTACGCCAATGAGCAGTTCTTC. Using reference TRBV28 and TRBJ2-1 for the parts outside the CDR3, the full variable domain is DVKVTQSSRYLVKRTGEKVFLECVQDMDHENMFWYRQDPGLGLRLIYFSYDVKMKEKGDIPEGYSVSREKKERFSLILESASTNQTSMYLCASSLYANEQFFGPGTRLTVL.

The rearrangement uses TRBV19 and TRBJ2-2, with 7 bases lining up with TRBD1. This CDR3 is 15 amino acids long. The V and J ends lost 4 bases and 1 base, in that order; junction bases with no gene match: 3. The germline V gene encodes CDR1 LNHDA and CDR2 SQIVND (reference sequence). CDR3 bases: TGTGCCAGTAGTAACTACAGGGGGAACACCGGGGAGCTGTTTTTT. Protein: CASSNYRGNTGELFF.

The rearrangement uses TRBV13 and TRBJ2-7; a possible D gene is TRBD1 (5 bases). V lost 5 bases to trimming and J lost 0 bases, with 11 bases between them. This CDR3 has 14 residues. The germline V gene has CDR1 PRHDT and CDR2 FYEKMQ (reference sequence). The CDR3 spells CASSNRKSSYEQYF. The CDR3 DNA is TGTGCCAGCAGCAACAGGAAGAGCTCCTACGAGCAGTACTTC.

This clonotype showed up just once. The CDR3 DNA reads as TGTGCCAGCAGCTTAGGTTACTTCGGGTGGTCCAATGAGCAGTTCTTC. Encoded protein: CASSLGYFGWSNEQFF. The rearrangement uses TRBV7-8 and TRBJ2-1; D call uncertain. Germline V gives CDR1 SGHVS, CDR2 FQNEAQ. V lost 1 base, J lost 6 bases, and 16 bases lay in between. This CDR3 is built from 16 residues. Together with reference TRBV7-8 and TRBJ2-1, the CDR3 gives the full variable domain: GAGVSQSPRYKVAKRGQDVALRCDPISGHVSLFWYQQALGQGPEFLTYFQNEAQLDKSGLPSDRFFAERPEGSVSTLKIQRTQQEDSAVYLCASSLGYFGWSNEQFFGPGTRLTVL.

The CDR3 reads CASSLGPAHNSPLHF. The CDR3 DNA is TGTGCCAGCAGTTTAGGTCCGGCTCATAATTCACCCCTCCACTTT. V gene TRBV27 combines with J gene TRBJ1-6; D remains unclear. The germline CDR1 and CDR2 sequences are MNHEY and SMNVEV (reference sequence). The CDR3 consists of 15 residues. With 2 bases removed from V and 5 bases from J, the gap between germline ends came to 10 bases.

The sample holds a few counts of this clonotype. Here the CDR3 reads CASSLGGIYNEQFF. As DNA, the CDR3 is TGTGCCAGCAGTTTGGGGGGGATTTACAATGAGCAGTTCTTC. The rearrangement uses TRBV6-1 and TRBJ2-1; 7 bases agree with TRBD2. CDR1 and CDR2 (germline): MNHNS, SASEGT. With 5 bases clipped from V and 4 bases from J, the junction kept 5 bases outside the gene matches. The length of the CDR3 is 14 residues.

The gene calls are TRBV4-3 and TRBJ1-2, with D unclear. Trimming pared 4 bases from V and 3 bases from J, leaving 15 bases between. The CDR3 is 15 amino acids. Germline CDR1 LGHNA, CDR2 YSLEER. The CDR3 coding sequence is TGCGCCAGCAGCCCACGCCCCGGTTTTGACTATGGCTACACCTTC. Translation: CASSPRPGFDYGYTF.

This rearrangement joins TRBV6-5 to TRBJ2-2, with D possibly matching TRBD2 (7 bases). V dropped 2 bases and J dropped 0 bases, with 13 bases sitting between them. The CDR3 extends over 17 amino acids. The germline V gene has CDR1 MNHEY and CDR2 SVGAGI. CDR3 bases: TGTGCCAGCAGTTACGGGGGGGGACATTCGAACACCGGGGAGCTGTTTTTT. Its translation is CASSYGGGHSNTGELFF.

The chain has TRBV30 and TRBJ1-1; TRBD1 might be the D (5 bases). The ends were cut back, 5 bases at V and 6 bases at J, with 19 bases in the middle. The CDR3 loop spans 14 amino acids. Germline V CDR1 and CDR2: GTSNPN, SVGIG (reference sequence). The CDR3 DNA follows: TGTGCCTGGGAGGCTCTTCGGCAGGGAGCTGAAGCTTTCTTT. Its protein is CAWEALRQGAEAFF.

The rearrangement links TRBV13 to TRBJ1-5; tentatively, D is TRBD1 (5 bases). The CDR3 length is 14 residues. With 3 bases removed from V and 1 base from J, the gap between germline ends came to 7 bases. CDR1 is PRHDT and CDR2 is FYEKMQ in the germline V gene (reference sequence). The CDR3 here is CASSFWGSNQPQHF. CDR3 coding DNA: TGTGCCAGCAGCTTTTGGGGGAGCAATCAGCCCCAGCATTTT.

The chain recombines TRBV9 with TRBJ2-2; D gene ambiguous. Trimming left V 0 bases short and J 8 bases short, with 8 bases between. Germline V gene data show CDR1 as SGDLS and CDR2 as YYNGEE. CDR3 length: 13 residues. The CDR3 nucleotides are TGTGCCAGCAGCGTAGGGGGTTTGGGGGAGCTGTTTTTT. Translated: CASSVGGLGELFF.